This T cell receptor (beta chain) was documented in a study of T-cell reconstitution after alpha-beta-depleted transplantation in children. CDR3 length equals 17 residues. Germline assignment: CDR1 SGHRS and CDR2 YFSETQ. V lost 0 bases to trimming and J lost 4 bases, with 19 bases between them. The authors prepared the TCRbeta library with unique molecular identifiers. TCRdb fed the PCR reads into MiXCR, producing one record per CDR3 protein. The table has about 190,000 distinct CDR3 sequences, about 6.4% seen once; the top ten hold 3% to 3.5%. This clonotype was counted at least ten times. The chain is built from TRBV5-1 and TRBJ2-5; perhaps TRBD1 as D (6 bases). The sequence derives from a human donor who donated a stem cell graft to a child with Wiskott-Aldrich syndrome. Sequences were derived from PBMCs from the stem cell graft donor, sampled from the stem cell graft. In nucleotides, the CDR3 is TGCGCCAGCAGCTTGGAAGTAAGAACAGGGCATGGAGAGACCCAGTACTTC. Translation: CASSLEVRTGHGETQYF.